These 13 T cell receptor beta chains were all obtained from the same sample, sequenced in a study of blood T cell repertoires in COVID-19. TCRdb's table, derived via immunoSEQ multiplex PCR, lists solely in-frame clones and lacks some. This table has about 130,000 clones, 70% to 90% appearing once. The specimen sequenced was PBMCs or T cells enriched from blood (not recorded which). These receptors came from a man aged 50 to 59 who had recovered from COVID-19.

The chain joins TRBV4-3 to TRBJ2-7; 10 bases are shared with TRBD2. Germline loops: CDR1 LGHNA, CDR2 YSLEER. J lost 3 bases, V lost 0 bases, and 2 bases had no gene match. The CDR3 contains 15 residues. The CDR3 bases are TGCGCCAGCAGCCAAGAATCTAGCGGGAGCTACGAGCAGTACTTC. Residues: CASSQESSGSYEQYF.

This rearrangement joins TRBV5-1 to TRBJ1-6; 7 nucleotides line up with TRBD1. Germline V lookup: CDR1 SGHRS, CDR2 YFSETQ. The CDR3 loop spans 15 amino acids. Trimming took 4 bases from V and 1 from J; bases not matched to a gene: 2. CDR3 residues: CASSPGGSYNSPLHF. In nucleotides, the CDR3 is TGCGCCAGCAGCCCAGGGGGTTCCTATAATTCACCCCTCCACTTT. The whole variable domain, remainder taken from reference TRBV5-1 and TRBJ1-6, is KAGVTQTPRYLIKTRGQQVTLSCSPISGHRSVSWYQQTPGQGLQFLFEYFSETQRNKGNFPGRFSGRQFSNSRSEMNVSTLELGDSALYLCASSPGGSYNSPLHFGNGTRLTVT.

The chain is built from TRBV2 and TRBJ2-3; TRBD1 is a possible D gene (6 bases). The V gene's germline CDR1 is SNHLY and CDR2 FYNNEI. CDR3 length: 12 residues. V lost 1 base and J 10 bases, leaving 9 bases between the germline ends. CDR3 region: CASSEEGGAQYF. The CDR3 region has the DNA TGTGCCAGCAGTGAAGAAGGGGGTGCGCAGTATTTT. Looking up the rest from reference TRBV2 and TRBJ2-3 gives the full variable domain: EPEVTQTPSHQVTQMGQEVILRCVPISNHLYFYWYRQILGQKVEFLVSFYNNEISEKSEIFDDQFSVERPDGSNFTLKIRSTKLEDSAMYFCASSEEGGAQYFGPGTRLTVL.

This clone was seen a single time. This chain links TRBV18 with TRBJ2-5; TRBD2 might be the D (6 bases). The CDR3 sequence is 13 residues long. The ends were cut back, 6 bases at V and 4 bases at J, with 12 bases in the middle. Germline loops: CDR1 KGHSH, CDR2 LQKENI. The CDR3 nucleotides are TGTGCCAGCTCCCTACAGGAGGGAGAGACCCAGTACTTC. Translating it yields CASSLQEGETQYF.

The gene calls are TRBV20-1 and TRBJ1-1; 10 bases match TRBD1. This CDR3 spans 17 amino acids. Germline-derived CDR1 and CDR2 are DFQATT and SNEGSKA (reference sequence). V was clipped by 3 bases and J by 4 bases; unmatched bases: 14. The CDR3 DNA sequence: TGCAGTGCTAGTACCCCGGACAGGGGGTTATCGGGCACTGAAGCTTTCTTT. Protein product: CSASTPDRGLSGTEAFF.

The chain employs TRBV2 and TRBJ1-2; D possibly corresponds to TRBD1 (6 bases). CDR1 and CDR2 from the germline V gene are SNHLY and FYNNEI. Trimming took off 6 bases at V and 2 bases at J, with 10 bases between the two ends. The CDR3 length is 13 residues. The CDR3 DNA follows: TGTGCCAGCAGCCACGGACAGAACTATGGCTACACCTTC. It codes for CASSHGQNYGYTF.

The chain carries TRBV18 and TRBJ2-3; TRBD2 aligns across 13 bases. V shed 5 bases, J shed 1 base, and the junction held 9 bases outside the gene matches. From germline, CDR1 is KGHSH and CDR2 LQKENI. The CDR3 length is 18 residues. CDR3 sequence: CASSADPLAGGGTDTQYF. DNA for the CDR3: TGTGCCAGCTCAGCCGACCCACTAGCGGGGGGGGGCACAGATACGCAGTATTTT.

V gene TRBV10-1 combines with J gene TRBJ1-1, with D perhaps matching TRBD1 (5 bases). Germline-derived CDR1 and CDR2 are WNHNN and SYGVQD (reference sequence). The CDR3 sequence is 13 residues long. V lost 0 bases to trimming and J lost 6 bases, with 8 bases between them. The CDR3 DNA is TGCGCCAGCAGTGAGTCTTGGGGCCCTGAAGCTTTCTTT. Amino acids: CASSESWGPEAFF.

The chain joins TRBV28 to TRBJ1-2; 9 bases are a match to TRBD1. Per the germline V gene, CDR1 is MDHEN and CDR2 is SYDVKM. The V gene end was trimmed by 3 bases and the J gene end by 4 bases; junction bases not matched to a gene: 9. The CDR3 runs to 16 residues. The CDR3 spells CASSFALGQGTYGYTF. CDR3 DNA sequence: TGTGCCAGCAGTTTTGCCCTGGGACAGGGAACCTATGGCTACACCTTC.

The J gene is TRBJ2-6, the V gene TRBV7-9, with 10 bases that match TRBD1. The length of the CDR3 is 18 residues. The J segment lost 2 bases and the V segment lost 3 bases, leaving 7 bases of the junction unmatched. The V gene's germline CDR1 is SEHNR and CDR2 FQNEAQ (reference sequence). CDR3 nucleotide sequence: TGTGCCAGCAGCTTTGGGGACAGGGGAGGACCTGGGGCCAACGTCCTGACTTTC. Translating it yields CASSFGDRGGPGANVLTF.

The chain recombines TRBV25-1 with TRBJ2-1; D call uncertain. V gave up 1 base and J gave up 3 bases, with 10 bases separating them. The CDR3 totals 15 residues. Germline-derived CDR1 and CDR2 are MGHDK and SYGVNS. CDR3 coding DNA: TGTGCCAGCAGTGAATCGTTAATTTTCTACAATGAGCAGTTCTTC. Translated: CASSESLIFYNEQFF.

This clone showed up just once. This chain connects TRBV5-6 to TRBJ2-6; D might be TRBD1 (5 bases). This CDR3 comprises 15 residues. CDR1 is SGHDT, CDR2 YYEEEE, per germline. V was clipped by 5 bases and J by 0 bases, with 9 bases between them. CDR3 residues: CASSLGVSGANVLTF. The CDR3 region has the DNA TGTGCCAGCAGTTTAGGGGTCTCTGGGGCCAACGTCCTGACTTTC.

This clone showed up just once. The V call is TRBV5-6, the J call TRBJ2-7, with unresolved D. The germline V gene has CDR1 SGHDT and CDR2 YYEEEE. CDR3 length: 13 amino acids. Trimming stripped 2 bases from V and 5 bases from J, with 11 bases between. DNA for the CDR3: TGTGCCAGCAGCTTAAATAGTCTCGACGAGCAGTACGTC. Translated, it gives CASSLNSLDEQYV.